The 16 T cell receptor beta chains presented below share a single source sample, sequenced in a study of blood T cell repertoires in COVID-19. The protocol was immunoSEQ multiplex PCR, while the TCRdb copy is restricted to in-frame clones and leaves out a portion. Here the sample spans over 200,000 clones, around nine tenths being singletons. The sample was peripheral blood. The origin of the receptors is a man aged 55 to 70 who had recovered from COVID-19.

J is TRBJ1-1 and V is TRBV25-1; 10 bases agree with TRBD1. This CDR3 is built from 13 residues. Germline-derived CDR1 and CDR2 are MGHDK and SYGVNS. The trim removed 6 bases at V and 8 bases at J, leaving 6 bases unmatched. DNA of the CDR3: TGTGCCAGCAGGGGACAGGGGCCTCGGGAAGCTTTCTTT. This codes for CASRGQGPREAFF.

V usage is TRBV23-1 and J usage is TRBJ2-1, with TRBD2 matching over 12 bases. TRBV23-1 is an open reading frame whose function is uncertain. V lost 4 bases, J lost 9 bases, and 25 bases stayed unmatched. This CDR3 has 21 amino acids. In DNA, the CDR3 is TGCGCCAGCAGTCCCCGCGAGAGACTCGAGACTAGCGGGAGTAATGCTTGTGAGCAGTTCTTC. Its protein is CASSPRERLETSGSNACEQFF.

The chain combines TRBV5-1 with TRBJ1-4; unclear D gene. Deletions cut 5 bases from V and 0 bases from J, with 8 bases between. CDR1 and CDR2 from the germline V gene are SGHRS and YFSETQ. This CDR3 has 14 residues. The CDR3 protein is CASSWAATNEKLFF. For the CDR3, the DNA is TGCGCCAGCAGTTGGGCTGCAACTAATGAAAAACTGTTTTTT.

The chain has TRBV14 and TRBJ1-2; D is undetermined. With 0 bases removed from V and 0 bases from J, the gap between germline ends came to 8 bases. The CDR3 runs 15 residues. CDR1 and CDR2 from the germline V gene are SGHDN and FVKESK. The CDR3 DNA is TGTGCCAGCAGCCAAGATTACGGGGCTAACTATGGCTACACCTTC. It specifies CASSQDYGANYGYTF.

The chain is built from TRBV19 and TRBJ1-1; D unclear. The CDR3 runs 15 residues. The V and J ends lost 7 bases and 0 bases respectively, with 15 bases between them. Germline V gives CDR1 LNHDA, CDR2 SQIVND (reference sequence). CDR3 residues: CASTHYPTLNTEAFF. The CDR3 DNA reads as TGTGCCAGTACCCATTACCCGACATTGAACACTGAAGCTTTCTTT.

This clone was recorded a few times. The chain employs TRBV5-4 and TRBJ2-3; D remains unclear. This CDR3 is 16 amino acids long. The ends were cut back, 1 base at V and 2 bases at J, with 14 bases in the middle. Germline loops: CDR1 SGHNT, CDR2 YYREEE (reference sequence). For the CDR3, the DNA is TGTGCCAGCAGCTTGAGCCTAGAAGCCACCACAGATACGCAGTATTTT. It specifies CASSLSLEATTDTQYF.

The chain has TRBV19 and TRBJ2-1; 7 bases fit TRBD1. Germline V gene sequence: CDR1 LNHDA, CDR2 SQIVND (reference sequence). The CDR3 contains 14 residues. Trimming at V came to 8 bases and at J to 3 bases, leaving 7 bases not matched to a gene. CDR3 sequence (DNA): TGTGCCAGTCGACCCGGGACAGACTACAATGAGCAGTTCTTC. Its protein is CASRPGTDYNEQFF. The whole variable domain, filled in from reference TRBV19 and TRBJ2-1, reads DGGITQSPKYLFRKEGQNVTLSCEQNLNHDAMYWYRQDPGQGLRLIYYSQIVNDFQKGDIAEGYSVSREKKESFPLTVTSAQKNPTAFYLCASRPGTDYNEQFFGPGTRLTVL.

DNA of the CDR3: TGTGCCAGCAGCCCAAGACAGCGTGTTAATGAAAAACTGTTTTTT. This sequence encodes CASSPRQRVNEKLFF. V usage is TRBV7-2 and J usage is TRBJ1-4; perhaps TRBD1 as D (5 bases). Per germline, CDR1 SGHTA and CDR2 FQGNSA. This CDR3 is 15 amino acids long. Trimming stripped 5 bases from V and 4 bases from J, with 14 bases between.

The chain recombines TRBV5-5 with TRBJ1-5, with 9 bases aligning to TRBD1. CDR3 length: 17 amino acids. CDR1 is SGHKS and CDR2 is YYEKEE in the germline V gene (reference sequence). The ends lost 4 bases at V and 7 bases at J; junction bases unmatched: 15. The CDR3 DNA sequence: TGTGCCAGCAGCCCCACATCGGGACAGGGTAGTAACCAGCCCCAGCATTTT. This encodes CASSPTSGQGSNQPQHF.

The rearrangement links TRBV12-3 or TRBV12-4 to TRBJ2-7, with D perhaps matching TRBD2 (6 bases). V was cut by 2 bases and J by 12 bases, with 11 bases left in between. This CDR3 region has 11 residues. The CDR3: CASSLRGTRYF. The CDR3 coding sequence is TGTGCCAGCAGTTTACGGGGGACTCGGTACTTC.

The chain combines TRBV5-1 with TRBJ2-7; 9 nucleotides agree with TRBD2. Germline V gene data show CDR1 as SGHRS and CDR2 as YFSETQ. V was pared by 0 bases and J by 3 bases, with 10 bases of the junction left unmatched. CDR3 length: 17 residues. The chain's CDR3 is CASSLAIAGGKSYEQYF. The CDR3 DNA reads TGCGCCAGCAGCTTGGCCATTGCGGGAGGGAAGAGCTACGAGCAGTACTTC.

V gene TRBV6-6 combines with J gene TRBJ2-1, with D unresolved. The V end was cut by 4 bases, the J end by 1 base, with 14 bases between. Germline V gene lookup returns CDR1 MNHNY and CDR2 SVGAGI (reference sequence). The CDR3 totals 16 residues. CDR3 nucleotides: TGTGCCAGCAGTTCCCCGACCGCCGGGTCCTACAATGAGCAGTTCTTC. It yields the protein CASSSPTAGSYNEQFF.

This clone has just one count. The chain joins TRBV12-3 or TRBV12-4 to TRBJ1-3, with no clear D. Trimming took 6 bases from V and 6 from J, leaving 12 bases between them. The CDR3 spans 13 residues. This chain's CDR3 is CASSRSRENTIYF. Written as DNA, the CDR3 is TGTGCCAGCAGCCGATCTCGGGAAAACACCATATATTTT.

This clone appeared a single time. This sequence joins TRBV18 and TRBJ2-7; 10 bases line up with TRBD1. With 6 bases clipped from V and 5 bases from J, the junction kept 7 bases outside the gene matches. The CDR3 length is 14 residues. The germline CDR1 and CDR2 sequences are KGHSH and LQKENI. The CDR3 DNA follows: TGTGCCAGCTCTTCTCGACAGGGGGCGGACGAGCAGTACTTC. It specifies CASSSRQGADEQYF.

The chain joins TRBV14 to TRBJ2-1; D remains ambiguous. The CDR3 has 15 residues. CDR1 is SGHDN and CDR2 is FVKESK in the germline V gene. V shed 2 bases and J shed 0 bases, with 8 bases lying between them. In nucleotides, the CDR3 is TGTGCCAGCAGCCAACCAGGTACCTCCTACAATGAGCAGTTCTTC. Translation gives CASSQPGTSYNEQFF.

The chain links TRBV12-3 or TRBV12-4 to TRBJ1-3; D uncertain. The length of the CDR3 is 12 residues. The V end lost 6 bases, the J end lost 3 bases, and 6 bases lay between the germline ends. The CDR3 DNA is TGTGCCAGCAGCTTGTTTGGAAACACCATATATTTT. Protein product: CASSLFGNTIYF.